This TCR beta chain was found in a study of T cell repertoires in cytomegalovirus infection. Study summary: Carrying CMV and the relevant HLA type showed in public TCR beta signatures. Whole-study results and caveats: Cumulative frequency (of public TCR beta family members) identified carriers of CMV plus the relevant HLA.

Using its own MiXCR run on the reads, TCRdb lists one record per CDR3 protein. The sample holds under 150,000 distinct CDR3 sequences, roughly 8.2% seen once. Only one count was recorded for this clonotype. Its target is not known. A junction boundary mismatches the germline segment, possibly from a read error. The CDR3 covers 14 residues. Germline CDR1 is MDHEN and CDR2 is SYDVKM. Sample: PBMCs. The clonotype comes from a human donor in good health (CMV status not recorded). Some clones in this sample may be carry-over from other donors' samples. The chain uses TRBV28 and TRBJ2-3; D remains ambiguous. The CDR3 loop is CSSSFGRTTDTQYF. The CDR3 nucleotides are TGTTCCAGCAGTTTTGGTAGAACCACAGATACGCAGTATTTT.